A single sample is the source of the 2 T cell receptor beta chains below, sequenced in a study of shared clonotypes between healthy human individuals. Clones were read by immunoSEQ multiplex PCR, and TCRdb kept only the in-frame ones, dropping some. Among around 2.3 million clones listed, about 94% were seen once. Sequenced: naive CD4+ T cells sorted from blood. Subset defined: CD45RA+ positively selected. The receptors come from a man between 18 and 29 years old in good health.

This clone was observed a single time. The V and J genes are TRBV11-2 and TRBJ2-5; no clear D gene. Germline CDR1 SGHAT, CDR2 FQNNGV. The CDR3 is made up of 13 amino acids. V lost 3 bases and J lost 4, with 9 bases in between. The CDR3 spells CASSFERTETQYF. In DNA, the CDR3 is TGTGCCAGCAGCTTTGAGAGAACAGAGACCCAGTACTTC.

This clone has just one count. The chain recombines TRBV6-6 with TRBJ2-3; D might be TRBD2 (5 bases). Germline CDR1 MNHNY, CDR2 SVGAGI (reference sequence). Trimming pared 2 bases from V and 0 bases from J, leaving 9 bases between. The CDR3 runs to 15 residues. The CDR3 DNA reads TGTGCCAGCAGTTACAGAGGGATTAGCACAGATACGCAGTATTTT. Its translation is CASSYRGISTDTQYF.